The 26 T cell receptor beta chains listed next were all sequenced from one sample in a study of T cells in Graves' hyperthyroidism and ophthalmopathy. Amplification of TCR beta CDR3 regions used RNA as the template. HTBI primers were the set used in a first-round RT-PCR of the TCR CDR3. TCRdb passed the multiplex PCR reads through MiXCR, listing each CDR3 protein once. Of about 290,000 distinct CDR3 sequences listed, 10% to 15% are singletons. Sequenced: blood. These receptors all stem from a woman in her twenties or thirties with Graves' hyperthyroidism that later progressed to Graves' ophthalmopathy.

This clonotype was detected many times. V usage is TRBV18 and J usage is TRBJ1-1; a weak D match, TRBD1 (5 bases). The CDR3 consists of 13 residues. Trimming cost V 1 base and J 6 bases, with 9 bases left between them. From germline, CDR1 is KGHSH and CDR2 LQKENI. In DNA form, the CDR3 reads TGTGCCAGCTCACCACGCAAGGGACCTGAAGCTTTCTTT. It encodes CASSPRKGPEAFF.

Many counts were recorded for this clonotype. This chain uses TRBV9 with TRBJ2-1; D unclear. The CDR3 runs 13 residues. V was clipped by 0 bases and J by 5 bases, with 6 bases between them. CDR1 SGDLS and CDR2 YYNGEE come from the germline V gene. CDR3 bases: TGTGCCAGCAGCGTAGGGCCGGACAATGAGCAGTTCTTC. It translates to CASSVGPDNEQFF.

A note on this clonotype: A junction boundary mismatches the germline segment, possibly from a read error. The chain employs TRBV5-1 and TRBJ2-3; the match to TRBD1 covers 10 bases. This CDR3 is built from 16 residues. CDR1 SGHRS and CDR2 YFSETQ come from the germline V gene. CDR3 residues: CASSPWGTGEADTQYF. DNA of the CDR3: TGTGCCAGCAGCCCGTGGGGGACAGGGGAAGCAGATACGCAGTATTTT.

There are many counts of this clonotype. The V gene is TRBV6-1, the J gene TRBJ2-7; 8 bases map to TRBD2. Germline CDR1 MNHNS, CDR2 SASEGT. The CDR3 is 15 amino acids. J lost 2 bases, V lost 6 bases, and 9 bases had no gene match. The chain's CDR3 is CASSQTGGLTYEQYF. The DNA for the CDR3 is TGTGCCAGCAGCCAAACGGGGGGGCTGACCTACGAGCAGTACTTC.

J is TRBJ2-1 and V is TRBV25-1; 14 nucleotides agree with TRBD2. This CDR3 is built from 15 residues. Germline V gene sequence: CDR1 MGHDK, CDR2 SYGVNS. Trimming took 6 bases from V and 2 from J; bases not matched to a gene: 0. For the CDR3, the DNA is TGTGCCAGCAGGACTAGCGGGAGGGCCTACAATGAGCAGTTCTTC. Residues: CASRTSGRAYNEQFF.

This clonotype was seen ten or more times. V usage is TRBV28 and J usage is TRBJ2-1; D is unresolved. The germline CDR1 and CDR2 sequences are MDHEN and SYDVKM. With 1 base removed from V and 8 bases from J, the gap between germline ends came to 6 bases. The CDR3 contains 12 residues. CDR3 protein: CASSLSTDEQFF. For the CDR3, the DNA is TGTGCCAGCAGTTTATCTACCGATGAGCAGTTCTTC.

Concerning this clonotype: A much larger clonotype is one base distant, so this may be a read error. The chain recombines TRBV7-2 with TRBJ1-2; 9 bases agree with TRBD1. Germline lookup yields CDR1 SGHTA and CDR2 FQGNSA. The CDR3 extends over 13 amino acids. CDR3 sequence: CASSRTGAKGYAF. The CDR3 nucleotides are TGTGCCAGCAGCCGGACAGGGGCGAAGGGCTACGCCTTC.

This clonotype was recorded many times. The chain employs TRBV9 and TRBJ1-2; 10 bases align to TRBD1. The CDR3 is made up of 14 amino acids. J lost 3 bases, V lost 2 bases, and 1 base had no gene match. CDR1 and CDR2 from the germline V gene are SGDLS and YYNGEE. CDR3 DNA: TGTGCCAGCAGCGTCGGGACAGGGGACTATGGCTACACCTTC. This sequence encodes CASSVGTGDYGYTF.

The chain links TRBV19 to TRBJ1-5, with D maybe TRBD1 (5 bases). V dropped 1 base and J dropped 4 bases, with 11 bases sitting between them. CDR1 LNHDA and CDR2 SQIVND come from the germline V gene (reference sequence). The CDR3 has 15 amino acids. Written as DNA, the CDR3 is TGTGCCAGTAGTATAGGTTGGCAGGGAAATCAGCCCCAGCATTTT. Its translation is CASSIGWQGNQPQHF.

V and J are TRBV29-1 and TRBJ2-3; 7 bases match TRBD2. Germline CDR1 reads SQVTM; CDR2 reads ANQGSEA. Trimming at V came to 4 bases and at J to 2 bases, leaving 12 bases not matched to a gene. This CDR3 has 16 residues. CDR3: CSVGRPESGITDTQYF. The CDR3 DNA is TGCAGCGTTGGGCGTCCGGAAAGCGGGATCACAGATACGCAGTATTTT.

The chain uses TRBV4-3 and TRBJ2-1; 7 bases agree with TRBD2. V gave up 4 bases and J gave up 4 bases; unmatched junction bases: 4. Germline V lookup: CDR1 LGHNA, CDR2 YSLEER. This CDR3 is 14 amino acids long. In nucleotides, the CDR3 is TGCGCCAGCAGCCGGGAGGGCCATTACAATGAGCAGTTCTTC. Translated: CASSREGHYNEQFF.

This clonotype was seen only a few times. The chain has TRBV19 and TRBJ1-1; D gene unclear. The CDR3 is made up of 12 amino acids. Trimming left V 6 bases short and J 5 bases short, with 10 bases between. Germline V gives CDR1 LNHDA, CDR2 SQIVND (reference sequence). The CDR3: CASRPTWTEAFF. The CDR3 DNA reads as TGTGCCAGTAGGCCGACATGGACTGAAGCTTTCTTT.

This clonotype has more than one count but fewer than ten. V gene TRBV19 combines with J gene TRBJ1-5; no reliable D call. Trimming left V 4 bases short and J 2 bases short, with 21 bases between. The CDR3 covers 18 residues. In germline, CDR1 is LNHDA, CDR2 SQIVND (reference sequence). The DNA of the CDR3 is TGTGCCAGTAGTACCCCCTCCGTCGCGGGGTTTGGCAATCAGCCCCAGCATTTT. Amino acids: CASSTPSVAGFGNQPQHF.

This chain links TRBV4-3 with TRBJ2-3; 9 bases are shared with TRBD2. CDR3 length: 15 amino acids. V lost 1 base to trimming and J lost 4 bases; unmatched junction nucleotides: 3. Per germline, CDR1 LGHNA and CDR2 YSLEER. The CDR3 protein is CASSQGAGGPDTQYF. As DNA, the CDR3 is TGCGCCAGCAGCCAAGGAGCGGGAGGCCCAGATACGCAGTATTTT.

This clonotype showed up many times. The J gene is TRBJ2-3, the V gene TRBV11-2; 16 nucleotides agree with TRBD2. The CDR3 is made up of 23 amino acids. V dropped 4 bases and J dropped 5; count of bases not matched to a gene: 24. Germline V gene sequence: CDR1 SGHAT, CDR2 FQNNGV. The CDR3 DNA is TGTGCCAGCAGCTCACCCGGGACTAGCGGGAGGGCAAACGTTAGATACGCTCAAGATACGCAGTATTTT. As protein: CASSSPGTSGRANVRYAQDTQYF.

At least ten counts were recorded for this clonotype. The gene calls are TRBV20-1 and TRBJ2-7; weak D call: TRBD2 (5 bases). This CDR3 has 12 residues. Germline loops: CDR1 DFQATT, CDR2 SNEGSKA (reference sequence). Trimming pared 3 bases from V and 1 base from J, leaving 7 bases between. The CDR3 region has the DNA TGCAGTGCTAGGCTAGCATCCTACGAGCAGTACTTC. This codes for CSARLASYEQYF.

This clonotype appeared a few times. A read error may be the cause here, since a much bigger clone is one base away. The V call is TRBV12-3 or TRBV12-4, the J call TRBJ1-5; D call uncertain. The CDR3 spans 14 residues. DNA for the CDR3: TGTGCCAGCAGTTTAAGGGCAGACAATCAGCTCCAGCATTTT. Translation gives CASSLRADNQLQHF.

The chain combines TRBV19 with TRBJ2-7; D perhaps matches TRBD2 (6 bases). The germline V and J ends were trimmed by 6 bases and 7 bases, with 19 bases remaining between them. The CDR3 consists of 14 residues. CDR1 and CDR2 (germline): LNHDA, SQIVND (reference sequence). This chain's CDR3 is CASSRLGQVDEQYF. The CDR3 DNA follows: TGTGCCAGTAGCCGACTAGGTCAAGTCGATGAGCAGTACTTC.

The V and J genes are TRBV19 and TRBJ2-3, with TRBD2 matching 10 bases. The CDR3 runs to 13 residues. The germline V gene encodes CDR1 LNHDA and CDR2 SQIVND (reference sequence). J was trimmed by 2 bases and V by 8 bases; bases with no gene match: 1. The CDR3: CASGLADTDTQYF. The CDR3 DNA reads TGTGCCAGTGGACTAGCGGACACAGATACGCAGTATTTT.

There are a few counts of this clonotype. V and J are TRBV27 and TRBJ1-2; 7 nucleotides line up with TRBD1. CDR3 length equals 14 residues. Germline assignment: CDR1 MNHEY and CDR2 SMNVEV (reference sequence). V lost 5 bases and J lost 5; bases outside the gene matches: 8. This chain's CDR3 is CASSGGGTVYGYTF. The CDR3 DNA reads TGTGCCAGCAGTGGGGGGGGGACAGTATATGGCTACACCTTC.

This clonotype was seen at least ten times. V is TRBV5-1 and J is TRBJ1-1; D gene ambiguous. Trimming took off 0 bases at V and 3 bases at J, with 15 bases between the two ends. Germline V CDR1 and CDR2: SGHRS, YFSETQ. The CDR3 is 16 residues long. The CDR3 spells CASSLDESSTYTEAFF. The CDR3 coding sequence is TGCGCCAGCAGCTTGGATGAGTCCAGCACCTACACTGAAGCTTTCTTT.

This clonotype was counted ten times or more. This chain links TRBV7-6 with TRBJ1-1; no clear D gene. Trimming took 5 bases from V and 2 from J, leaving 15 bases between them. CDR3 size: 15 residues. From germline, CDR1 is SGHVS and CDR2 FNYEAQ. The CDR3 region is CASSPQQGPNTEAFF. DNA of the CDR3: TGTGCCAGCAGCCCGCAACAAGGACCCAACACTGAAGCTTTCTTT.

This clonotype was recorded at least ten times. CDR3 sequence: CASSLWGEKLFF. The CDR3 coding sequence is TGTGCCAGCAGCTTATGGGGAGAAAAACTGTTTTTT. This rearrangement joins TRBV7-9 to TRBJ1-4; no definite D call. Deletions cut 2 bases from V and 8 bases from J, with 6 bases between. Germline V gene sequence: CDR1 SEHNR, CDR2 FQNEAQ (reference sequence). The CDR3 length is 12 residues.

Comment on this clonotype: A read error may be the cause here, since a much bigger clone is one base away. The chain is built from TRBV15 and TRBJ2-2; tentatively, D is TRBD1 (6 bases). The CDR3 is 14 residues long. In germline, CDR1 is LNHNV, CDR2 YYDKDF (reference sequence). This chain's CDR3 is CATGALKGTGELLF. The CDR3 DNA follows: TGTGCCACGGGGGCCCTTAAGGGGACCGGGGAGCTGCTTTTT.

This clonotype was found a few times. This sequence may be a read error, since a much larger clone differs from it by one base. V usage is TRBV6-2 or TRBV6-3 and J usage is TRBJ2-1, with 8 bases identical to TRBD2. CDR1 and CDR2 from the germline V gene are MNHEY and SVGEGT. The CDR3 is 15 residues long. The CDR3 is CASSGVAGGFNGQFF. Written as DNA, the CDR3 is TGTGCCAGCAGTGGGGTGGCGGGAGGATTCAATGGGCAGTTCTTC.

The sample holds many counts of this clonotype. J is TRBJ2-3 and V is TRBV11-1, with D perhaps given as TRBD1 or TRBD2 (6 bases each). With 5 bases removed from V and 4 bases from J, the gap between germline ends came to 16 bases. The germline V gene encodes CDR1 SGHAT and CDR2 FQDESV (reference sequence). The CDR3 spans 15 residues. The DNA for the CDR3 is TGTGCCAGCAGCCCCTCGGGGGCTAGGGCAGATACGCAGTATTTT. Its protein is CASSPSGARADTQYF. The full variable domain, with the rest looked up from reference TRBV11-1 and TRBJ2-3, is EAEVAQSPRYKITEKSQAVAFWCDPISGHATLYWYRQILGQGPELLVQFQDESVVDDSQLPKDRFSAERLKGVDSTLKIQPAELGDSAMYLCASSPSGARADTQYFGPGTRLTVL.